This is a list of T cell receptor beta chains from one sample in a study of memory CD4+ T cells and cytomegalovirus serostatus. The table came from immunoSEQ multiplex PCR; TCRdb's copy has only in-frame clones and leaves some out. The profile shows roughly 67,000 clones, 76% of them singletons. The sequenced material came from memory CD4+ T cells from blood. The receptors here all came from an adult in good health and CMV-seropositive. Both conserved end residues are part of each CDR3. A D gene is named only where the DNA matches it firmly. Size tells how often a clone was seen (once, few, many) or the class of an expanded clone, and some rows leave it out.

d_call: .; j_call: TRBJ2-1; clone_size: once; v_call: TRBV5-1; cdr3_nt: TGCGCCAGCAGCTTGTCGAGGGAAAATGAGCAGTTCTTC; cdr3_aa: CASSLSRENEQFF
d_call: .; j_call: TRBJ1-2; clone_size: .; v_call: TRBV7-3; cdr3_nt: TGTGCCAGCAGCTTAGGTGGGGGCCACCCCGAGGGCTACACCTTC; cdr3_aa: CASSLGGGHPEGYTF
d_call: .; j_call: TRBJ2-7; clone_size: .; v_call: TRBV13; cdr3_nt: TGTGCCAGCAAACTATCCAGGGCCCCCTCCTACGAGCAGTACTTC; cdr3_aa: CASKLSRAPSYEQYF
d_call: .; j_call: TRBJ2-5; clone_size: once; v_call: TRBV7-2; cdr3_nt: TGTGCCAGCAGCTTAGATCAGGGGTACCAAGAGACCCAGTACTTC; cdr3_aa: CASSLDQGYQETQYF
d_call: TRBD2; j_call: TRBJ2-1; clone_size: .; v_call: TRBV2; cdr3_nt: TGTGCCAGCAGCGTAGCGGGAGGGAGCTCCTACAATGAGCAGTTCTTC; cdr3_aa: CASSVAGGSSYNEQFF
d_call: .; j_call: TRBJ1-6; clone_size: few; v_call: TRBV6-1; cdr3_nt: TGTGCCAGCAGTGAAGGGGGGCTTTATTCACCCCTCCACTTT; cdr3_aa: CASSEGGLYSPLHF
d_call: TRBD1; j_call: TRBJ1-1; clone_size: once; v_call: TRBV29-1; cdr3_nt: TGCAGCACCCGTGGACAGGACTGGAACACTGAAGCTTTCTTT; cdr3_aa: CSTRGQDWNTEAFF
d_call: TRBD1; j_call: TRBJ2-2; clone_size: .; v_call: TRBV27; cdr3_nt: TGTGCCAGCAGTCGCACAGGGGGCCCGAACACCGGGGAGCTGTTTTTT; cdr3_aa: CASSRTGGPNTGELFF
d_call: TRBD2; j_call: TRBJ2-1; clone_size: .; v_call: TRBV5-8; cdr3_nt: TGTGCCAGCAGCTCAGGACGGCTAGCGGGGGACAATGAGCAGTTCTTC; cdr3_aa: CASSSGRLAGDNEQFF
d_call: TRBD1; j_call: TRBJ1-6; clone_size: .; v_call: TRBV4-1; cdr3_nt: TGCGCCAGCAGCCAAGGCCCGGGACAGGGAGGGGGTAATTCACCCCTCCACTTT; cdr3_aa: CASSQGPGQGGGNSPLHF
d_call: TRBD2; j_call: TRBJ2-7; clone_size: .; v_call: TRBV5-5; cdr3_nt: TGTGCCAGCATCATAGCGGGAGGGCCCTACGAGCAGTACTTC; cdr3_aa: CASIIAGGPYEQYF
d_call: TRBD1; j_call: TRBJ2-1; clone_size: .; v_call: TRBV5-1; cdr3_nt: TGCGCCAGCACCCCAGGGGGAAATAACAATGAGCAGTTCTTC; cdr3_aa: CASTPGGNNNEQFF
d_call: TRBD2; j_call: TRBJ2-3; clone_size: .; v_call: TRBV5-1; cdr3_nt: TGCGCCAGCAGCCCCACTAGCGGGGGATCAGATACGCAGTATTTT; cdr3_aa: CASSPTSGGSDTQYF
d_call: TRBD1; j_call: TRBJ2-2; clone_size: .; v_call: TRBV5-1; cdr3_nt: TGCGCCAGCAACGACGACAGGGCCGCGAACACCGGGGAGCTGTTTTTT; cdr3_aa: CASNDDRAANTGELFF
d_call: TRBD2; j_call: TRBJ2-1; clone_size: .; v_call: TRBV4-1; cdr3_nt: TGCGCCAGCAGTCCCGGGCTACTAGCGGGATTTAGGAATGAGCAGTTCTTC; cdr3_aa: CASSPGLLAGFRNEQFF
d_call: .; j_call: TRBJ1-2; clone_size: .; v_call: TRBV28; cdr3_nt: TGTGCCAGCTGGGGCGAGGGCTATGGCTACACCTTC; cdr3_aa: CASWGEGYGYTF
d_call: .; j_call: TRBJ2-1; clone_size: .; v_call: TRBV20-1; cdr3_nt: TGCAGTGCTAGACCGGGCAATGAGCAGTTCTTC; cdr3_aa: CSARPGNEQFF
d_call: .; j_call: TRBJ2-1; clone_size: few; v_call: TRBV10-2; cdr3_nt: TGCGCCAGCAGTGAGTATCTAGCAGCCTACAATGAGCAGTTCTTC; cdr3_aa: CASSEYLAAYNEQFF
d_call: .; j_call: TRBJ1-6; clone_size: .; v_call: TRBV1; cdr3_nt: TGCACCAGCAGCCAAATCCGGGACAGGGATGATTCACCCCTCCACTTT; cdr3_aa: CTSSQIRDRDDSPLHF
d_call: TRBD1; j_call: TRBJ1-3; clone_size: .; v_call: TRBV25-1; cdr3_nt: TGTGCCAGCATGGGACAGGACTCTGGAAACACCATATATTTT; cdr3_aa: CASMGQDSGNTIYF
d_call: TRBD2; j_call: TRBJ2-7; clone_size: once; v_call: TRBV7-2; cdr3_nt: TGTGCCAGCAGCTTAGATGGGACTATGAGCTCCTACGAGCAGTACTTC; cdr3_aa: CASSLDGTMSSYEQYF
d_call: TRBD2; j_call: TRBJ2-5; clone_size: .; v_call: TRBV14; cdr3_nt: TGTGCCAGCAGCCAACCTAGCGGGGGGGTTGAAGAGACCCAGTACTTC; cdr3_aa: CASSQPSGGVEETQYF
d_call: TRBD2; j_call: TRBJ2-1; clone_size: .; v_call: TRBV4-1; cdr3_nt: TGCGCCAGCAGCCAAGTCTACGGGGGGGCCTACAATGAGCAGTTCTTC; cdr3_aa: CASSQVYGGAYNEQFF
d_call: TRBD1; j_call: TRBJ1-2; clone_size: .; v_call: TRBV7-8; cdr3_nt: TGTGCCAGCAGCTTAACACCGGGACAGCAATATGGCTACACCTTC; cdr3_aa: CASSLTPGQQYGYTF
d_call: TRBD2; j_call: TRBJ2-2; clone_size: .; v_call: TRBV5-1; cdr3_nt: TGCGCCAGCAGCTTGACTAGCGGAACCACCGGGGAGCTGTTTTTT; cdr3_aa: CASSLTSGTTGELFF
d_call: .; j_call: TRBJ2-3; clone_size: .; v_call: TRBV11-1; cdr3_nt: TGTGCCAGCAGCCTGGGACGGACCACAGATACGCAGTATTTT; cdr3_aa: CASSLGRTTDTQYF
d_call: .; j_call: TRBJ2-5; clone_size: .; v_call: TRBV5-1; cdr3_nt: TGCGCCAGCAGCACAAACAGGGCAATAGGGGAGACCCAGTACTTC; cdr3_aa: CASSTNRAIGETQYF
d_call: TRBD2; j_call: TRBJ2-3; clone_size: few; v_call: TRBV11-2; cdr3_nt: TGTGCCAGCAGCTTAGGGGCGGGGGGAGGCACAGATACGCAGTATTTT; cdr3_aa: CASSLGAGGGTDTQYF
d_call: .; j_call: TRBJ1-5; clone_size: few; v_call: TRBV6-1; cdr3_nt: TGTGCCAGCAGGGCGACAGGCCTCAATCAGCCCCAGCATTTT; cdr3_aa: CASRATGLNQPQHF
d_call: TRBD1; j_call: TRBJ1-6; clone_size: once; v_call: TRBV29-1; cdr3_nt: TGCAGCGCCGCGACAGGGGGAGGAGGATCACCCCTCCACTTT; cdr3_aa: CSAATGGGGSPLHF
d_call: TRBD2; j_call: TRBJ2-7; clone_size: few; v_call: TRBV27; cdr3_nt: TGTGCCAGCAAAATCGGACTAGTCTTACCCTACGAGCAGTACTTC; cdr3_aa: CASKIGLVLPYEQYF
d_call: .; j_call: TRBJ2-3; clone_size: .; v_call: TRBV4-3; cdr3_nt: TGCGCCAGCAGCCAAGATAGGCGGACGCAGTATTTT; cdr3_aa: CASSQDRRTQYF
d_call: TRBD1; j_call: TRBJ1-4; clone_size: .; v_call: TRBV6-1; cdr3_nt: TGTGCCAGCAGCTTGGGGACAGCGGACGAAAAACTGTTTTTT; cdr3_aa: CASSLGTADEKLFF
d_call: TRBD1; j_call: TRBJ1-5; clone_size: many; v_call: TRBV19; cdr3_nt: TGTGCCAGTAGTTCGGGACAGGGGGCGGGTCAGCCCCAGCATTTT; cdr3_aa: CASSSGQGAGQPQHF
d_call: TRBD2; j_call: TRBJ2-3; clone_size: .; v_call: TRBV5-6; cdr3_nt: TGTGCCAGCAGCCCCGGACTAGTCTCCACAGATACGCAGTATTTT; cdr3_aa: CASSPGLVSTDTQYF
d_call: .; j_call: TRBJ1-1; clone_size: .; v_call: TRBV11-2; cdr3_nt: TGTGCCAGCAGCTTAGATGGACGGAGAATGAACCGGGGAGCTTTCTTT; cdr3_aa: CASSLDGRRMNRGAFF
d_call: .; j_call: TRBJ2-3; clone_size: once; v_call: TRBV9; cdr3_nt: TGTGCCAGCAGCGTAGGATTTCCAGCGTCCGATACGCAGTATTTT; cdr3_aa: CASSVGFPASDTQYF
d_call: TRBD1; j_call: TRBJ1-5; clone_size: medium-sized; v_call: TRBV2; cdr3_nt: TGTGCCAGCAGCGAGACAGGGTTCAATCAGCCCCAGCATTTT; cdr3_aa: CASSETGFNQPQHF
d_call: .; j_call: TRBJ2-7; clone_size: .; v_call: TRBV28; cdr3_nt: TGTGCCAGCAGTTTCGTGTGGCGATCGGAGGGCGAGCAGTACTTC; cdr3_aa: CASSFVWRSEGEQYF
d_call: TRBD1; j_call: TRBJ2-1; clone_size: .; v_call: TRBV19; cdr3_nt: TGTGCCAGTAGTACCTGGACAGGGTACGATGAGCAGTTCTTC; cdr3_aa: CASSTWTGYDEQFF
d_call: TRBD2; j_call: TRBJ2-7; clone_size: .; v_call: TRBV30; cdr3_nt: TGTGCCTGGAGTGTACCCCGGGGGGGCCTACTGTACTTGTACTTC; cdr3_aa: CAWSVPRGGLLYLYF
d_call: .; j_call: TRBJ2-5; clone_size: .; v_call: TRBV29-1; cdr3_nt: TGCAGCGTATTTATACAGACCCAGTACTTC; cdr3_aa: CSVFIQTQYF
d_call: .; j_call: TRBJ2-1; clone_size: .; v_call: TRBV28; cdr3_nt: TGTGCCAGCAGTTCGCAACAGGGGGGGTCCTACAATGAGCAGTTCTTC; cdr3_aa: CASSSQQGGSYNEQFF
d_call: TRBD1; j_call: TRBJ2-3; clone_size: .; v_call: TRBV7-2; cdr3_nt: TGTGCCAGCGGACAGGGAACAGATACGCAGTATTTT; cdr3_aa: CASGQGTDTQYF
d_call: .; j_call: TRBJ1-5; clone_size: .; v_call: TRBV6-7; cdr3_nt: TGTGCCAGCAGTTACTCAGGGGGACGACTCAATCAGCCCCAGCATTTT; cdr3_aa: CASSYSGGRLNQPQHF
d_call: TRBD1; j_call: TRBJ1-5; clone_size: .; v_call: TRBV7-2; cdr3_nt: TGTGCCAGCAGCTTGGACAGGAATCAGCCCCAGCATTTT; cdr3_aa: CASSLDRNQPQHF
d_call: TRBD2; j_call: TRBJ2-1; clone_size: .; v_call: TRBV13; cdr3_nt: TGTGCCAGCAGCTTACTAGCGGGGGTCCACAATGAGCAGTTCTTC; cdr3_aa: CASSLLAGVHNEQFF
d_call: .; j_call: TRBJ1-5; clone_size: .; v_call: TRBV6-1; cdr3_nt: TGTGCCAGCAGGGATGGGGGGCAGCCCCAGCATTTT; cdr3_aa: CASRDGGQPQHF
d_call: .; j_call: TRBJ2-5; clone_size: .; v_call: TRBV29-1; cdr3_nt: TGCAGCGTTGGGAGTAGCTCCAAAGAGACCCAGTACTTC; cdr3_aa: CSVGSSSKETQYF